This is a list of T cell receptor beta chains from one sample in a study of CD8+ T cells in alopecia areata. Produced via immunoSEQ multiplex PCR; TCRdb's table is partial and in-frame only. This table holds about 190,000 clones, approximately 60% found once. The sequencing used CD4+ T cells sorted from blood, collected at week 4, from a patient treated with tofacitinib. These receptors were taken from a human donor with alopecia areata. The CDR3 runs from the conserved cysteine through the conserved F or W. Clone size appears in some rows only: once, few, many, or a class for an expanded clone.

j_call clone_size v_call cdr3_aa
TRBJ2-7 - TRBV7-9 CASSLGSGRSHEQYF
TRBJ1-1 once TRBV4-2 CASSQGMLGRRSEAFF
TRBJ2-7 - TRBV14 CASSQVQFGRALPYEQYF
TRBJ2-3 - TRBV7-3 CASSRTSGKRTDTQYF
TRBJ2-3 - TRBV6-4 CASISAGRLRETQYF
TRBJ2-5 - TRBV7-6 CASSLELAGQETQYF
TRBJ2-5 - TRBV5-4 CASSSAGTSRETQYF
TRBJ2-7 few TRBV11-2 CASSLAGTGSYEQYF
TRBJ1-1 - TRBV29-1 CSVNSRLVSEAFF
TRBJ1-5 few TRBV4-3 CASSLASNQPQHF
TRBJ2-7 few TRBV7-2 CASTNRRGGGEQYF
TRBJ1-1 few TRBV14 CASSQVRGSTEAFF
TRBJ2-7 - TRBV7-2 CASSPYGTSGVQQYF
TRBJ2-6 - TRBV25-1 CASSDPSRSPANVLTF
TRBJ1-2 - TRBV7-8 CASSLLTGLANYGYTF
TRBJ2-3 - TRBV18 CASSTRTDTQYF
TRBJ1-1 - TRBV4-1 CASSRGTSDTEAFF